This record covers a single TCR beta chain. Distinct nucleotide sequences in the sample also encode this CDR3. This sample stems from a study of shared T cell receptors in the human thymus. The germline V and J ends were trimmed by 4 bases and 2 bases, with 11 bases remaining between them. Germline CDR1 is SGHRS and CDR2 is YFSETQ. The CDR3 runs 14 residues. Assay used: immunoSEQ multiplex PCR; TCRdb lists only in-frame clones, some missing. The sample shows hundreds of thousands of clones, 70% to 90% of them seen only once. In addition, the sample was reused for a study of human thymus T cells. This second study notes: Thymus tissue was removed during corrective cardiac surgery. Thymic and blood repertoires appeared to display a bias in their usage of V and J genes. Related research has reported that thymic repertoires overlap highly among unrelated individuals.

The receptor was isolated from a girl under three years old with a congenital heart defect. The V and J genes are TRBV5-1 and TRBJ2-3; the D gene is possibly TRBD2 (5 bases). What was sequenced was thymocytes. CDR3 in DNA: TGCGCCAGCAGCCTCGGACTGCTCACAGATACGCAGTATTTT. This codes for CASSLGLLTDTQYF. Looking up the rest from reference TRBV5-1 and TRBJ2-3 gives the full variable domain: KAGVTQTPRYLIKTRGQQVTLSCSPISGHRSVSWYQQTPGQGLQFLFEYFSETQRNKGNFPGRFSGRQFSNSRSEMNVSTLELGDSALYLCASSLGLLTDTQYFGPGTRLTVL.